These 29 T cell receptor beta chains share one sample of origin, sequenced in a study of STAT5B mutations in CD4+ large granular lymphocyte leukemia. The assay was immunoSEQ multiplex PCR, and TCRdb's table has in-frame clones only and misses some. This sample has around 28,000 clones; approximately 74% occur once, and the top ten carry 0.8% to 1.2%. The sample consisted of CD4+ T cells from blood buffy coats. The receptors derive from a human donor in good health.

This chain links TRBV19 with TRBJ2-5; 13 nucleotides match TRBD2. Germline assignment: CDR1 LNHDA and CDR2 SQIVND (reference sequence). The CDR3 extends over 15 amino acids. J gave up 2 bases and V 10 bases, and 7 bases lay outside the gene matches. The CDR3 sequence is CATRRTSGGQETQYF. CDR3 in DNA: TGTGCCACTCGAAGGACTAGCGGGGGACAAGAGACCCAGTACTTC. Filled out from reference TRBV19 and TRBJ2-5, the complete variable domain reads DGGITQSPKYLFRKEGQNVTLSCEQNLNHDAMYWYRQDPGQGLRLIYYSQIVNDFQKGDIAEGYSVSREKKESFPLTVTSAQKNPTAFYLCATRRTSGGQETQYFGPGTRLLVL.

The gene calls are TRBV2 and TRBJ2-3; 7 bases line up with TRBD1. The CDR3 length is 13 residues. Germline-derived CDR1 and CDR2 are SNHLY and FYNNEI. The ends lost 6 bases at V and 8 bases at J; junction bases unmatched: 8. The CDR3 reads CASSRQGMGTQYF. The DNA of the CDR3 is TGTGCCAGCAGCAGACAGGGTATGGGTACGCAGTATTTT.

The chain links TRBV4-1 to TRBJ1-2; the match to TRBD1 covers 11 bases. The length of the CDR3 is 15 residues. J lost 3 bases, V lost 4 bases, and 4 bases had no gene match. Germline-derived CDR1 and CDR2 are MGHRA and YSYEKL. The CDR3, as DNA: TGCGCCAGCAGCCTCGGACAGGGGGCGGACTATGGCTACACCTTC. This encodes CASSLGQGADYGYTF.

Only one count was recorded for this clone. The chain combines TRBV6-1 with TRBJ2-5; TRBD1 matches 7 bases. Germline-derived CDR1 and CDR2 are MNHNS and SASEGT. The CDR3 covers 12 residues. V gave up 6 bases and J gave up 4 bases; unmatched junction bases: 2. The CDR3 protein is CASRTGTETQYF. Here the CDR3 DNA reads TGTGCCAGCAGGACAGGGACAGAGACCCAGTACTTC.

V gene TRBV6-5 combines with J gene TRBJ2-7; D remains unclear. This CDR3 contains 13 residues. The germline V gene encodes CDR1 MNHEY and CDR2 SVGAGI. The V and J ends lost 0 bases and 3 bases respectively, with 6 bases between them. The CDR3 loop is CASSYSGDYEQYV. For the CDR3, the DNA is TGTGCCAGCAGTTACTCTGGGGACTACGAGCAGTACGTC.

This chain uses TRBV5-1 with TRBJ2-2; 12 bases match TRBD1. J was trimmed by 5 bases and V by 4 bases; bases with no gene match: 6. The CDR3 is made up of 16 amino acids. CDR1 is SGHRS and CDR2 is YFSETQ in the germline V gene. The CDR3 reads CASSVGQGASTGELFF. The CDR3 DNA sequence: TGCGCCAGCAGCGTGGGACAGGGGGCCTCGACCGGGGAGCTGTTTTTT.

This clone was observed a few times. This chain uses TRBV13 with TRBJ1-1; tentatively, D is TRBD1 (6 bases). Deletions cut 0 bases from V and 0 bases from J, with 11 bases between. This CDR3 has 16 residues. CDR1 is PRHDT, CDR2 FYEKMQ, per germline (reference sequence). As DNA, the CDR3 is TGTGCCAGCAGCTTAGGGCAGGGGTGGCTGAACACTGAAGCTTTCTTT. The encoded protein is CASSLGQGWLNTEAFF.

J is TRBJ1-2 and V is TRBV19; weak D call: TRBD1 (6 bases). Trimming stripped 5 bases from V and 3 bases from J, with 13 bases between. The CDR3 loop spans 14 amino acids. CDR1 is LNHDA, CDR2 SQIVND, per germline (reference sequence). The CDR3 DNA reads TGTGCCAGTAGTTACAGGGTTGAAGACTATGGCTACACCTTC. Residues: CASSYRVEDYGYTF. Supplemented by reference TRBV19 and TRBJ1-2, the full variable domain reads DGGITQSPKYLFRKEGQNVTLSCEQNLNHDAMYWYRQDPGQGLRLIYYSQIVNDFQKGDIAEGYSVSREKKESFPLTVTSAQKNPTAFYLCASSYRVEDYGYTFGSGTRLTVV.

This chain uses TRBV14 with TRBJ2-3; D is undetermined. The CDR3 is made up of 17 amino acids. In germline, CDR1 is SGHDN, CDR2 FVKESK. Between the trimmed V and J ends, which lost 4 bases and 5 bases, there was a span of 22 bases. The CDR3: CASSPYELSPFGDTQYF. For the CDR3, the DNA is TGTGCCAGCAGCCCATACGAACTTTCCCCCTTTGGAGATACGCAGTATTTT.

This chain links TRBV5-1 with TRBJ2-3; D perhaps matches TRBD1 (5 bases). This CDR3 has 14 amino acids. Germline CDR1 is SGHRS and CDR2 is YFSETQ. The V end was cut by 0 bases, the J end by 4 bases, with 9 bases between. This CDR3 is CASSLAAGSDTQYF. The CDR3 DNA sequence: TGCGCCAGCAGCTTGGCCGCAGGGTCAGATACGCAGTATTTT.

Only a few counts were recorded for this clone. V and J are TRBV5-1 and TRBJ2-6; D is unresolved. The CDR3 is made up of 13 amino acids. The V gene's germline CDR1 is SGHRS and CDR2 YFSETQ. Trimming stripped 4 bases from V and 2 bases from J, with 4 bases between. Written as DNA, the CDR3 is TGCGCCAGCAGCGAGGCTGGGGCCAACGTCCTGACTTTC. It encodes CASSEAGANVLTF.

The rearrangement joins TRBV7-2 to TRBJ2-2, with 7 positions matching TRBD1. The CDR3 sequence is 15 residues long. Per germline, CDR1 SGHTA and CDR2 FQGNSA. V trimming: 4 bases; J trimming: 5 bases; junction bases outside the gene matches: 7. This chain's CDR3 is CASSSQGVWTGELFF. The CDR3 DNA follows: TGTGCCAGCAGCTCGCAGGGGGTGTGGACCGGGGAGCTGTTTTTT.

The chain uses TRBV14 and TRBJ2-5; D is perhaps TRBD2 (5 bases). Germline CDR1 and CDR2: SGHDN and FVKESK. The CDR3 sequence is 14 residues long. Between the trimmed V and J ends, which lost 1 base and 2 bases, there was a span of 8 bases. CDR3 protein: CASSQVSGQETQYF. The CDR3 bases are TGTGCCAGCAGCCAAGTCAGCGGACAAGAGACCCAGTACTTC.

CDR3 nucleotide sequence: TGCGCCAGCAGCGCCACAGGGGCGAACACTGAAGCTTTCTTT. Amino acids: CASSATGANTEAFF. The chain joins TRBV5-1 to TRBJ1-1; TRBD1 matches at 7 bases. CDR3 length: 14 amino acids. Germline lookup yields CDR1 SGHRS and CDR2 YFSETQ. J was trimmed by 1 base and V by 4 bases; bases with no gene match: 4.

This clone was counted between two and nine times. The chain couples TRBV27 to TRBJ2-7; D uncertain. This CDR3 spans 14 amino acids. V lost 2 bases and J lost 4, with 12 bases in between. The germline V gene encodes CDR1 MNHEY and CDR2 SMNVEV (reference sequence). CDR3 residues: CASSLGRVGYEQYF. The CDR3 bases are TGTGCCAGCAGTTTAGGTAGGGTGGGGTACGAGCAGTACTTC.

The chain links TRBV30 to TRBJ2-7; 7 bases map to TRBD1. The V gene end was trimmed by 7 bases and the J gene end by 1 base; junction bases not matched to a gene: 7. This CDR3 contains 13 residues. Germline CDR1 GTSNPN, CDR2 SVGIG (reference sequence). The chain's CDR3 is CAYSRGRSYEQYF. The CDR3 nucleotides are TGTGCCTATTCAAGGGGGCGATCCTACGAGCAGTACTTC.

The chain uses TRBV19 and TRBJ1-3; D not resolved. The V gene's germline CDR1 is LNHDA and CDR2 SQIVND (reference sequence). The CDR3 runs to 16 residues. V was cut by 2 bases and J by 2 bases, with 13 bases left in between. The CDR3 coding sequence is TGTGCCAGTAGTATAAGGAGTGACCCGCCTGGAAACACCATATATTTT. Residues: CASSIRSDPPGNTIYF.

This clone was observed once. The rearrangement joins TRBV9 to TRBJ2-3; possible D gene TRBD1, 5 bases. The CDR3 contains 18 residues. Looked up from germline, CDR1 is SGDLS and CDR2 is YYNGEE. V lost 0 bases and J lost 1, with 18 bases in between. CDR3 nucleotide sequence: TGTGCCAGCAGCGTAGGTCGAACAGCATCAGGGCGCACAGATACGCAGTATTTT. This encodes CASSVGRTASGRTDTQYF. Full variable domain (remainder filled in from reference TRBV9 and TRBJ2-3): DSGVTQTPKHLITATGQRVTLRCSPRSGDLSVYWYQQSLDQGLQFLIQYYNGEERAKGNILERFSAQQFPDLHSELNLSSLELGDSALYFCASSVGRTASGRTDTQYFGPGTRLTVL.

This clone was observed a handful of times. The chain joins TRBV19 to TRBJ1-2; D remains unclear. This CDR3 is 13 amino acids long. V was cut by 6 bases and J by 6 bases, with 14 bases left in between. From germline, CDR1 is LNHDA and CDR2 SQIVND (reference sequence). The CDR3 region is CASSSRPGDGYTF. The CDR3 nucleotides are TGTGCCAGTAGCTCTCGACCTGGAGATGGCTACACCTTC.

The chain combines TRBV6-1 with TRBJ2-3, with 7 positions matching TRBD2. Germline CDR1 MNHNS, CDR2 SASEGT. Losses at the gene ends were 2 bases for V and 1 base for J; bases not matched to a gene: 0. This CDR3 comprises 14 residues. The CDR3 loop is CASSEREGTDTQYF. The CDR3 DNA is TGTGCCAGCAGTGAACGGGAGGGCACAGATACGCAGTATTTT.

CDR3 DNA: TGTGCCAGCAGGCCACCCGGGACAGCGGGCAATGAGCAGTTCTTC. Residues: CASRPPGTAGNEQFF. This rearrangement joins TRBV6-6 to TRBJ2-1; tentatively, D is TRBD1 (7 bases). V lost 6 bases to trimming and J lost 6 bases, with 18 bases between them. This CDR3 contains 15 residues. Germline V lookup: CDR1 MNHNY, CDR2 SVGAGI (reference sequence).

The chain couples TRBV7-9 to TRBJ2-3; the D gene is possibly TRBD2 (7 bases). Germline V CDR1 and CDR2: SEHNR, FQNEAQ (reference sequence). Trimming removed 6 bases from V and 6 bases from J, with 19 bases in between. CDR3 length: 15 amino acids. The CDR3 nucleotides are TGTGCCAGCAGAATCGTCTTGGGGGGGGCGGATACGCAGTATTTT. Protein sequence: CASRIVLGGADTQYF.

The chain recombines TRBV14 with TRBJ2-5, with 8 bases lining up with TRBD2. The V and J ends lost 6 bases and 4 bases, in that order; junction bases with no gene match: 4. The CDR3 loop spans 13 amino acids. The germline V gene encodes CDR1 SGHDN and CDR2 FVKESK. This CDR3 reads CASRMSGRETQYF. The CDR3 DNA sequence: TGTGCCAGCAGGATGAGCGGGAGAGAGACCCAGTACTTC. Looking up the rest from reference TRBV14 and TRBJ2-5 gives the full variable domain: EAGVTQFPSHSVIEKGQTVTLRCDPISGHDNLYWYRRVMGKEIKFLLHFVKESKQDESGMPNNRFLAERTGGTYSTLKVQPAELEDSGVYFCASRMSGRETQYFGPGTRLLVL.

In its sample, this clone was seen a few times. This chain connects TRBV4-1 to TRBJ1-1; D is ambiguous. CDR3 length: 13 residues. Trimming took 4 bases from V and 4 from J, leaving 10 bases between them. CDR1 MGHRA and CDR2 YSYEKL come from the germline V gene. CDR3 sequence reads: CASSRITATEAFF. CDR3 sequence (DNA): TGCGCCAGCAGCCGGATCACTGCCACTGAAGCTTTCTTT.

This chain connects TRBV2 to TRBJ2-3; the D is unclear. The CDR3 extends over 13 amino acids. With 7 bases removed from V and 2 bases from J, the gap between germline ends came to 10 bases. Germline V CDR1 and CDR2: SNHLY, FYNNEI. In DNA, the CDR3 is TGTGCCAGCACAAGACTCTACACAGATACGCAGTATTTT. The encoded protein is CASTRLYTDTQYF.

V and J are TRBV5-4 and TRBJ1-5; D is unclear. CDR3 length: 15 residues. V was clipped by 5 bases and J by 5 bases, with 17 bases between them. Germline V gives CDR1 SGHNT, CDR2 YYREEE (reference sequence). The CDR3 sequence is CASRTGSYFYQPQHF. The DNA for the CDR3 is TGTGCCAGCAGAACCGGGTCCTATTTTTATCAGCCCCAGCATTTT.

This CDR3 reads CASSFLSGTGITEAFF. The CDR3 coding sequence is TGTGCCAGCAGCTTTCTGTCCGGGACAGGGATAACTGAAGCTTTCTTT. The chain links TRBV5-6 to TRBJ1-1, with TRBD1 matching 9 bases. Germline lookup yields CDR1 SGHDT and CDR2 YYEEEE. The junction had 10 bases not matched to a gene; V was cut back by 2 bases and J by 5 bases. There are 16 residues in the CDR3.

This clone was picked up one time. Here the CDR3 DNA reads TGCGCCAGCAGCCAAGTAAGGCTAGCGGGAGGGCAGGGAGATACGCAGTATTTT. Residues: CASSQVRLAGGQGDTQYF. This sequence joins TRBV4-3 and TRBJ2-3, with 12 bases that match TRBD2. Trimming at V came to 1 base and at J to 5 bases, leaving 10 bases not matched to a gene. Germline-derived CDR1 and CDR2 are LGHNA and YSLEER. The CDR3 runs to 18 residues.

This clone was detected a few times. This chain connects TRBV19 to TRBJ1-1; a possible D gene is TRBD1 (5 bases). The CDR3 is made up of 14 amino acids. V was pared by 3 bases and J by 1 base, with 9 bases between. Germline lookup yields CDR1 LNHDA and CDR2 SQIVND (reference sequence). CDR3 nucleotide sequence: TGTGCCAGTAGTATCCAGACAGCGAACACTGAAGCTTTCTTT. Translated, it gives CASSIQTANTEAFF.